This T cell receptor beta chain comes out of a study of T cells in Graves' hyperthyroidism and ophthalmopathy (dated by TCRdb to about 2019). Background for the entire study: Peripheral blood was sampled at the time of initial diagnosis, prior to any treatment. The paper reports TCR Vbeta CDR3 sequencing of roughly 140 peripheral blood samples: approximately 41 ophthalmopathy, approximately 74 hyperthyroidism and around 17 progressor patients. The study also compared thyroid tissue and blood T-cell repertoires from more than five Graves' hyperthyroidism patients. After sampling, hyperthyroidism patients received methimazole starting at 30 mg daily, and ophthalmopathy patients received high-dose intravenous methylprednisolone. Prospective prediction of ophthalmopathy was tested in an independent validation cohort of under 20 hyperthyroidism patients and 17 patients who later progressed to ophthalmopathy. TCR V-J signatures able to tell the groups apart were searched for in a discovery cohort of approximately 95 patients, of whom roughly 42 had Graves' ophthalmopathy and more than 55 had stable Graves' hyperthyroidism. The 95 to 100 discovery patients were randomly divided into training and test sets at a 7:3 ratio.

The TCR beta CDR3 regions were amplified from RNA transcripts. For the first round of RT-PCR on the TCR CDR3, the HTBI primer set was used together with the Qiagen OneStep RT-PCR kit. The libraries were constructed in a second round of multiplex PCR and then size-selected and purified. Sequencing of the libraries was done on an Illumina HiSeq2000 using paired-end 100 bp reads. For the original study's pipeline: SOAPnuke was used to process the raw data, removing reads that contained adapters or uncalled bases, had a mean Phred below 15, or lacked an exact match to the constant primer or identifier. High-quality paired reads were merged with COPE v1.2.5, and unique nucleotide sequences were defined as clonotypes. MiTCR v1.1 was used to align clonotypes to the IMGT TRBV, TRBD and TRBJ reference segments. The analysis was restricted to V-J combinations with a frequency above 0.0001, which together covered 99% to 99.2% of the repertoires. The TCS score was defined as the ratio of F50 (clonal expansion) to E x V (chaos), calculated using BLOSUM62-based TCRdist between CDR3 peptides within each V-J. Welch's t-statistics and random forest reduced around 520 V-J features to 10 to 15, which were used in a naive Bayes classifier (R e1071). The public reads were reanalyzed by TCRdb: fastp trimming at Q25, MiXCR alignment, in-frame beta chains only. Entries that share a CDR3 protein sequence are merged under the most common genes and DNA. TCRdb's processing, not the authors', yielded these V and J calls. This sample has about 290,000 distinct CDR3 sequences in its table, and roughly 15% of those were observed once. 7.9% of the sample comes from the top ten.

Graves' hyperthyroidism was defined as stable when no progression to ophthalmopathy occurred over 18 months of follow-up. Hyperthyroidism patients were newly diagnosed, with disease duration under 2 months, and aged 18 to 65 years. Exclusion was applied to patients with uncontrolled infections, other autoimmune diseases, pregnancy or lactation. Clinical symptoms, serum thyroxine and TRAb, thyroid ultrasound, and orbital computed tomography formed the basis for the diagnoses. Ficoll-Paque density gradient centrifugation was used to isolate PBMCs from approximately 10 ml of fresh peripheral blood. Trizol reagent was used to extract total RNA, and RNA quality was then checked on an Agilent 2100 Bioanalyzer. What the study reported, not specific to this receptor: Most expanded thyroid clonotypes (frequency above 0.001) were also detected in blood, suggesting blood repertoires may reflect thyroid immune responses. A model built on a 13 V-J signature distinguished ophthalmopathy from stable hyperthyroidism, reaching 85% to 90% sensitivity and approximately 81% specificity in cross-validation and 80%/75% in testing. In validation, progression to ophthalmopathy was predicted by the model with approximately 67% sensitivity and around 75% specificity, a median of roughly 6 months before onset. Sample size was not statistically predetermined, and blinding of investigators to group allocation was not performed.

This clonotype has ten or more counts. The specificity of this receptor is unknown. No per-base quality is available; no much larger clone lies one base away. For CDR1 and CDR2, the germline V gene lists SGHVS and FQNEAQ. V loses 6 bases of germline sequence and J loses 1 base, and the interval between the two ends is 12 bases. From the cysteine through the phenylalanine, the CDR3 covers 14 amino acids. CDR3 DNA is the only sequence kept; it has 42 bases, read in frame from the first base. Sequencing was done on a sample of blood. This clonotype was obtained from a woman aged 40 to 50 with Graves' hyperthyroidism. The chain employs TRBV7-8 and TRBJ2-5, and possibly TRBD2, on 6 matching bases. The CDR3 protein: CASSRGRTQETQYF. The nucleotides are TGTGCCAGCAGTAGAGGGAGGACCCAAGAGACCCAGTACTTC. With all but the CDR3 taken from the reference TRBV7-8 and TRBJ2-5 genes, the full variable domain is: GAGVSQSPRYKVAKRGQDVALRCDPISGHVSLFWYQQALGQGPEFLTYFQNEAQLDKSGLPSDRFFAERPEGSVSTLKIQRTQQEDSAVYLCASSRGRTQETQYFGPGTRLLVL.